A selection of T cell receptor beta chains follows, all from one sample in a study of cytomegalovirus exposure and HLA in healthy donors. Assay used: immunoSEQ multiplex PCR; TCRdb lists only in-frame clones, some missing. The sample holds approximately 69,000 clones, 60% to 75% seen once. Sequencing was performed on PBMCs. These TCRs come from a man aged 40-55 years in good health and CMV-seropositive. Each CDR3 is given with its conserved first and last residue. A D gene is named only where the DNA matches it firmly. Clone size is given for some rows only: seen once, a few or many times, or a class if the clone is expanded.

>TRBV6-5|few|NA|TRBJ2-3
TGTGCCAGCACGGCGGCGGATACGCAGTATTTT
CASTAADTQYF
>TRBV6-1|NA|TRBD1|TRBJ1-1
TGTGCCAGCAGTGAAGGCCGACAGGGAGTGACTTTCTTT
CASSEGRQGVTFF
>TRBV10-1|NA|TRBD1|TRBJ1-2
TGCGCCAGAAGGGACAGGGGGCTTTACGGCTACACCTTC
CARRDRGLYGYTF
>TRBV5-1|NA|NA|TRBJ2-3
TGCGCCAGCAGGAGGGGGGGGACTAGCACAGATACGCAGTATTTT
CASRRGGTSTDTQYF
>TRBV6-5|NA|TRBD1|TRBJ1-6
TGTGCCAGCAGCTACGGGACAGGGGGCGCATCACCCCTCCACTTT
CASSYGTGGASPLHF
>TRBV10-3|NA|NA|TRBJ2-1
TGTGCCATCAGTGAGTCGTGGTTTAGCTCCTACAATGAGCAGTTCTTC
CAISESWFSSYNEQFF
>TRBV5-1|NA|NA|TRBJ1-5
TGCGCCAGCAGCACCGACAGTAGCAATCAGCCCCAGCATTTT
CASSTDSSNQPQHF
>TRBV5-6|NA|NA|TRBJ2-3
TGTGCCAGCAGCTTGCCCCGCGGGGCTACGCAGTATTTT
CASSLPRGATQYF
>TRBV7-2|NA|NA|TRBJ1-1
TGTGCCAGCAGCTTAGCCCCTGACGGGACTGAAGCTTTCTTT
CASSLAPDGTEAFF
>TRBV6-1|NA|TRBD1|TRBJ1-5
TGTGCCAGCAGTACCACAGGGGAGAATCAGCCCCAGCATTTT
CASSTTGENQPQHF
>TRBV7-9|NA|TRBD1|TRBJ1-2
TGTGCCAGCAGCCCCCTCACCGACAGGGCCTCTGGCTACACCTTC
CASSPLTDRASGYTF
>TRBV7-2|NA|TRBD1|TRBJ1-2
TGTGCCAGCAGCTTTGCCAACCCGGGACAGGGTAATGGCTACACCTTC
CASSFANPGQGNGYTF
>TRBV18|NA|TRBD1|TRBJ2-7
TGTGCCAGCTCACCTGGCTCTCAGGGGGACGAGCAGTACTTC
CASSPGSQGDEQYF
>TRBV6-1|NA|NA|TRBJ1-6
TGTGCCAGCAGTATTGACACGTGGCTGACAACACCCCTCCACTTT
CASSIDTWLTTPLHF
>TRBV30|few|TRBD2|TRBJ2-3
TGTGCCTGGAGGAGACTCTGGACTAGCGGGGGGCATCGGGCCGATACGCAGTATTTT
CAWRRLWTSGGHRADTQYF
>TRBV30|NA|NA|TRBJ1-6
TGTGCCTGGAGTGAAAATCGCGATTCACCCCTCCACTTT
CAWSENRDSPLHF
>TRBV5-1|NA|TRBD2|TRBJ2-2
TGCGCCAGCAGACCCGGTGGTGCGGGGGACGGGCTGTTTTTT
CASRPGGAGDGLFF
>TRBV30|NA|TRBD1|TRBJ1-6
TGTGCCTGGAGCGGACACAGGGGAGGACGGAATTCACCCCTCCACTTT
CAWSGHRGGRNSPLHF
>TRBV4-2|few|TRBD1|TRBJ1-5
TGTGCCAGCAGAGGGGGCAGCAATCAGCCCCAGCATTTT
CASRGGSNQPQHF
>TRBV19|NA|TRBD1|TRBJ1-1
TGTGCCAGTAGTCGGACAGGGCCCACTGAAGCTTTCTTT
CASSRTGPTEAFF
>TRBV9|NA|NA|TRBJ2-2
TGTGCCAGCAGCGCGACAGCGAACACCGGGGAGCTGTTTTTT
CASSATANTGELFF
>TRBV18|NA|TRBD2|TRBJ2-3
TGTGCCAGCTCCGCGGGACTAGGGGGGTTTACAGATACGCAGTATTTT
CASSAGLGGFTDTQYF
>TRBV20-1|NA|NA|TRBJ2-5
TGCAGTGCGAGGAAAGAGACCCAGTACTTC
CSARKETQYF
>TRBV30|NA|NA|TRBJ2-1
TGTGCCTGGAGTGCGGGTACCTACAATGAGCAGTTCTTC
CAWSAGTYNEQFF
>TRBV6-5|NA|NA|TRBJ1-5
TGTGCCAGCAGTTACTCGAAGGGAGGCAGCAATCAGCCCCAGCATTTT
CASSYSKGGSNQPQHF
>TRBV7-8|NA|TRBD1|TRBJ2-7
TGTGCCAGCAGCTTATCCCCGGACAGGGGAAACGAGCAGTACTTC
CASSLSPDRGNEQYF
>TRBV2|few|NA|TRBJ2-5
TGTGCCAGCATAAAGAGGGTCAAGTACCAAGAGACCCAGTACTTC
CASIKRVKYQETQYF
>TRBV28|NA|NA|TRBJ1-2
TGTGCCAGCAGTTTAAGGGGGAGTGGCTATGGCTACACCTTC
CASSLRGSGYGYTF
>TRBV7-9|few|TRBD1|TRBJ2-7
TGTGCCAGCAGCTCGGGGACAGGGGCCTACGAGCAGTACTTC
CASSSGTGAYEQYF
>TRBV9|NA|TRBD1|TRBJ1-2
TGTGCCAGCAGCGTAGTGGTAGGGGGCCTAGTCGGTGGCTACACCTTC
CASSVVVGGLVGGYTF
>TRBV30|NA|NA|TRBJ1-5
TGTGCCTGGAGTTCGGGGGAGGGTCAGCCCCAGCATTTT
CAWSSGEGQPQHF
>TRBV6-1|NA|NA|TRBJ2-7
TGTGCCAGCAGTGAAGGGGAGAGCTCCTACGAGCAGTACTTC
CASSEGESSYEQYF
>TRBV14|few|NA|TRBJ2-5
TGTGCCAGCAGCCAAGTACCAGGGCTTTGGGAGACCCAGTACTTC
CASSQVPGLWETQYF
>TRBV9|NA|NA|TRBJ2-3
TGTGCCAGCAGCGTAGCTAAAGTCACAGATACGCAGTATTTT
CASSVAKVTDTQYF
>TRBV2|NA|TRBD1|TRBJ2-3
TGTGCCAGCAATCAGGGGGCCATCACAGATACGCAGTATTTT
CASNQGAITDTQYF
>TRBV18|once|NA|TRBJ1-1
TGTGCCAGCTCCCAACAGGGCAACACTGAAGCTTTCTTT
CASSQQGNTEAFF
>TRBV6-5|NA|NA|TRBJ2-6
TGTGCCAGCAGTTACTCCGGGGGATCTGGGGCCAACGTCCTGACTTTC
CASSYSGGSGANVLTF
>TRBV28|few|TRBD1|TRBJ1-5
TGTGCCAGCAGCCGGGACAGGGTGGGACAGCCCCAGCATTTT
CASSRDRVGQPQHF
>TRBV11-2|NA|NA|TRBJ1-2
TGTGCCAGCAGCTTACCGGGAGGAGGTTTTGGCTACACCTTC
CASSLPGGGFGYTF
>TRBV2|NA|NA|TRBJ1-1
TGTGCCAGCAGTGAAAGCGGGGGCACTGAAGCTTTCTTT
CASSESGGTEAFF
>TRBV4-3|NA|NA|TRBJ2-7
TGCGCCAGCAGCCAAGGTAGTGGACAAAGGATATTTCGTAACTCCTACGAGCAGTACTTC
CASSQGSGQRIFRNSYEQYF
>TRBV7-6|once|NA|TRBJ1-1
TGTGCCAGCAGCTTAGAGGGGCTTAGGGCCACTGAAGCTTTCTTT
CASSLEGLRATEAFF
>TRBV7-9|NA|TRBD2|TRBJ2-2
TGTGCCAGCAGCTCGACTAGCGGACCGAACACCGGGGAGCTGTTTTTT
CASSSTSGPNTGELFF
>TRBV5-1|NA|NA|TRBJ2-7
TGCGCCAGCAGATTGGGCGGGACGCGATACGAGCAGTACTTC
CASRLGGTRYEQYF
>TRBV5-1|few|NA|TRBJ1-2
TGCGCCAGCAGTCCCCTTGGGGGCGGTTATGGCTACACCTTC
CASSPLGGGYGYTF
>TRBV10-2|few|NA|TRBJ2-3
TGCGCCAGCAGAGGCAGTGGACAGTCGGATACGCAGTATTTT
CASRGSGQSDTQYF
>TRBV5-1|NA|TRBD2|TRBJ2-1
TGCGCCAGCAGCTTGCGGCGGGGGAGCTCCTACAATGAGCAGTTCTTC
CASSLRRGSSYNEQFF
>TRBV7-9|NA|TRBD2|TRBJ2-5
TGTGCCAGCAGCCCTGGACTAGCGGGGGAAGGTGAGACCCAGTACTTC
CASSPGLAGEGETQYF
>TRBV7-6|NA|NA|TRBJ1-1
TGTGCCAGCAGCTCGGTGGTGGGCGCTGAAGCTTTCTTT
CASSSVVGAEAFF
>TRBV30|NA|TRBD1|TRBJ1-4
TGTGCCTGGAGTAGGACAGGATGGGATGAAAAACTGTTTTTT
CAWSRTGWDEKLFF
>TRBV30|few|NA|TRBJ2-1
TGTGCCTGGAGTGCCCGGGACTTTGACTACAATGAGCAGTTCTTC
CAWSARDFDYNEQFF
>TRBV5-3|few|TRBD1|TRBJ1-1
TGTGCCAGAAGCTCGGGACAGGGGGAGTCCTACCCCCTTGGGAACACTGAAGCTTTCTTT
CARSSGQGESYPLGNTEAFF
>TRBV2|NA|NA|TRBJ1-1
TGTGCCAGCAGTGACAGGGGTGCGGACACTGAAGCTTTCTTT
CASSDRGADTEAFF
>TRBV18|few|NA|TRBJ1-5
TGTGCCAGCTCACCCGCCCCGGGACATGTTGCCCAGCATTTT
CASSPAPGHVAQHF
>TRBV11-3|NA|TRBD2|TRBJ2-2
TGTGCCAGCACCACCTCTCGGGGGGGAGGCGGGGAGCTGTTTTTT
CASTTSRGGGGELFF
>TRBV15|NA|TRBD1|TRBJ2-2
TGTGCCACCAGCAGAGATTCCGTCGGGACAGGGGCGAGGTTTACTGGGGAGCTGTTTTTT
CATSRDSVGTGARFTGELFF
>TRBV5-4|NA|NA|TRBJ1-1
TGTGCCAGCAGGACACCCAACACTGAAGCTTTCTTT
CASRTPNTEAFF
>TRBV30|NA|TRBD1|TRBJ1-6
TGTGCCTGGAGTGGCCGGGACAGTCGCCTCTTT
CAWSGRDSRLF
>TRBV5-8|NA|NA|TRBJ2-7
TGTGCCAGCAGCCTCACCCAGGGGCACACCTACGAGCAGTACTTC
CASSLTQGHTYEQYF
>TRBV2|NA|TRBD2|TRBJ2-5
TGTGCCAGCAGTGAAATGGACGGGGGGGTAGAGACCCAGTACTTC
CASSEMDGGVETQYF